This TCR beta chain was sequenced in a study of shared clonotypes between healthy human individuals. The germline CDR1 and CDR2 sequences are SEHNR and FQNEAQ (reference sequence). V was cut by 1 base and J by 0 bases, with 6 bases left in between. The CDR3 sequence is 14 residues long. Assay: immunoSEQ multiplex PCR; the TCRdb copy retains only in-frame clones and omits some. The sample carries around 1.5 million clones, around 98% recorded once. The chain joins TRBV7-9 to TRBJ1-1; D is unresolved. This sequence originates from a man aged 25-45 years in good health. Sequencing was carried out using naive CD4+ T cells sorted from blood. Subset: CD45RA+ positively selected. CDR3 in DNA: TGTGCCAGCAGCTTAGAGTTAGTGAACACTGAAGCTTTCTTT. It is translated as CASSLELVNTEAFF. Together with reference TRBV7-9 and TRBJ1-1, the CDR3 gives the full variable domain: DTGVSQNPRHKITKRGQNVTFRCDPISEHNRLYWYRQTLGQGPEFLTYFQNEAQLEKSRLLSDRFSAERPKGSFSTLEIQRTEQGDSAMYLCASSLELVNTEAFFGQGTRLTVV.